This T cell receptor beta chain was captured by sequencing in a study of a mutant IDH1 vaccine in newly diagnosed glioma. Study overall: Sex among treated patients split roughly 60% male, about 38% female; mean age was roughly 40 years.

Overall study results and limits: Across multiple MHC alleles, 93.3% of patients had vaccine-induced responses. No link was apparently found between pseudoprogression and changes in top peripheral T cell clonotypes.

This CDR3 has 15 amino acids. The ends were cut back, 4 bases at V and 4 bases at J, with 16 bases in the middle. Looked up from germline, CDR1 is SEHNR and CDR2 is FQNEAQ (reference sequence). Time point in this sample: baseline, week 1 (first vaccination visit). Treatment here: pre-vaccination baseline after standard-of-care therapy. Data came from immunoSEQ multiplex PCR; TCRdb stores just in-frame clones and leaves some out. The sample has about 38,000 clones; 60% to 80% are singletons. To note about this clone: The antigen remains undetermined.

The chain is built from TRBV7-9 and TRBJ1-1; D is unclear. The input for sequencing was PBMCs, taken from a glioma patient treated with radiotherapy, temozolomide or both. This TCR was sampled from a man aged 35-49 years with glioma. Some clones in this sample may be carry-over from other donors' samples. CDR3 in amino acids: CASSSGPAEGTEAFF. CDR3 bases: TGTGCCAGCAGCTCGGGCCCCGCGGAGGGCACTGAAGCTTTCTTT.